This T cell receptor (beta chain) comes out of a study of human T cells and chemical hapten exposure. MiXCR was run by TCRdb on the RACE reads, yielding one entry per CDR3 protein. The data contain around 380,000 distinct CDR3 sequences, more than 4.5% of them singletons. This clonotype has at least ten counts. Specified time point: patch test 1, 2 weeks after DPC sensitization. Treatment: therapeutic diphenylcyclopropenone sensitization with weekly scalp DPC. The V and J ends lost 6 bases and 4 bases, in that order; junction bases with no gene match: 12. The germline V gene has CDR1 SQVTM and CDR2 ANQGSEA. CDR3 length equals 15 residues.

This sample comprised whole blood, obtained in connection with sensitization to the hapten diphenylcyclopropenone (DPC). V is TRBV29-1 and J is TRBJ2-1, with 7 bases that match TRBD2. The receptor comes from a woman between 50 and 59 years old with alopecia areata. Some clones in this sample may be carry-over from other donors' samples. CDR3 bases: TGCAGCGTCCCGAAAGGCGGGAGACAGTACAATGAGCAGTTCTTC. Amino acid sequence: CSVPKGGRQYNEQFF.